This T cell receptor beta chain was identified during a study of human T cells and chemical hapten exposure (dated by TCRdb to 2020 to 2023). Context from the whole study: For sensitization, 2% DPC in acetone was applied to a roughly 2 cm by roughly 2 cm area of upper inner arm skin. Patients additionally received weekly therapeutic DPC doses to the scalp throughout the approximately 25-week study period. Patch testing was performed on the upper back with Finn chambers containing 0.01% DPC, and the patch tests were scored after 6 days according to International Contact Dermatitis Research Group standards. Alopecia areata with under or over 50% scalp involvement, alopecia totalis and alopecia universalis were represented in the patient cohort, which was mostly female. Libraries were pooled for sequencing, and variation in per-sample TCR yields was attributed mainly to small differences in library volumes within the pool. In alopecia patients, the study followed how the peripheral blood TCR repertoire changed in vivo over primary and secondary sensitization to diphenylcyclopropenone (DPC), a hapten. Blood was sampled from patients pre-sensitization (week 0) and at 2, 6 and about 24 weeks after DPC sensitization. Twenty-nine alopecia patients gave blood for TCR sequencing at one to four time points (pre-sensitization, 2, 6 and 24 weeks). Study-wide findings and limitations: Compared with pre-sensitization or healthy control sets, expanded TCRs formed significantly more large CDR3 similarity clusters, which is consistent with antigen-driven responses. The number of TCRs above 1 in 1000 frequency did not change with DPC sensitization; there was no evidence of global repertoire structure alterations. All patients had alopecia, a presumed autoimmune disease, so their immune response might differ from that of healthy individuals. After repeated subsampling, changes were observed in the strength of the expansion versus patch-test correlation and in the threshold at which the correlation became significant. Patch test score was positively correlated with the number of PT1 expanded TCRs, with significance at thresholds 8, 16 and 32 but not at 4.

Inclusive of the bounding cysteine and phenylalanine, the CDR3 is 16 residues long. Of the read, only the CDR3 DNA is kept; its 48 bases are in frame from base 1. The V and J ends are trimmed by 5 bases and 6 bases, leaving 20 bases between them. To prepare the library, RACE was applied. The run used a NextSeq 500. Library preparation attached unique molecular identifiers to individual cDNA molecules for quantitative, reproducible TCR counting. From each blood RNA sample, both TCR alpha and TCR beta chains were sequenced. The published analysis was carried out like this. The median number of TCRs per sample was over 85,000, ranging from about 20,000 to 690,600. The Decombinator software suite was used to annotate the V, J and CDR3 of the TCR reads. Every sample was subsampled to the same number of TCRs (28,000) for the PS versus PT1 abundance plots. TCRs were defined as expanded if absent before sensitization and observed at least eight times at the 2-week time point. TCRdb reprocessed the public reads (quality trimming at Q25 with fastp, clone calling with MiXCR) and kept in-frame beta chains. All rows with the same CDR3 protein become a single entry with the most common DNA and genes. The V and J calls here are based on TCRdb, not the publication. The sample yields approximately 400,000 distinct CDR3 sequences; 4.5% to 5.5% were counted once. Clones ranked in the top ten supply just over 2.5% of the sample.

On this clonotype: Its antigen is unknown. No clone much larger than this one lies a single base away; base qualities are absent.

The time point label on this specimen signifies: pre-sensitization, week 0. Interpreted using the paper, the treatment or condition label stands for: therapeutic diphenylcyclopropenone sensitization with weekly scalp DPC. At each patch-test visit, blood was drawn before the patch test was applied. Patients were considered eligible if aged 18 to 70, diagnosed with alopecia and deemed suitable for DPC therapy, and patients were excluded if pregnant. Total RNA was isolated from unfractionated whole blood collected in Tempus Blood RNA tubes. This receptor was obtained from a woman in her fifties or sixties with alopecia areata. Some clones in this sample may be carry-over from other donors' samples. The sequences come from whole blood, collected in connection with sensitization to the hapten diphenylcyclopropenone (DPC). Recombination joined TRBV12-3 or TRBV12-4 with TRBJ1-5; the D gene is perhaps TRBD1, from 5 matching bases. In nucleotide form, the sequence is TGTGCCAGCAGTGGGCCGGCAGAGCCAGGGAGTCAGCCCCAGCATTTT. Its protein reads: CASSGPAEPGSQPQHF.